This T cell receptor (beta chain) was profiled in a study of cytomegalovirus exposure and HLA in healthy donors. General study points: Later on, a genetic analysis was performed. It linked a missense variant in DCLRE1C with V- and J-gene trimming of TCR beta.

Likely unrecorded immune exposures existed in these nominally healthy donors. Notes on this clone: The antigen is unknown.

It was with 60 Vbeta and 13 Jbeta primers that the PCR ran. TCRdb's table, derived via immunoSEQ multiplex PCR, lists solely in-frame clones and lacks some. The data contain roughly 140,000 clones, about 85% of them singletons. Sequencing was carried out using PBMCs. The TCR was taken from a boy younger than 10 in good health and CMV-seronegative.

The CDR3 sequence: CASSLGRTGGGVEQFF. DNA of the CDR3: TGTGCCAGCAGCTTAGGGAGGACGGGAGGAGGTGTTGAGCAGTTCTTC. The J gene is TRBJ2-1, the V gene TRBV7-6; 7 bases agree with TRBD2. The ends lost 1 base at V and 9 bases at J; junction bases unmatched: 12. The CDR3 totals 16 residues. Germline V gene lookup returns CDR1 SGHVS and CDR2 FNYEAQ.